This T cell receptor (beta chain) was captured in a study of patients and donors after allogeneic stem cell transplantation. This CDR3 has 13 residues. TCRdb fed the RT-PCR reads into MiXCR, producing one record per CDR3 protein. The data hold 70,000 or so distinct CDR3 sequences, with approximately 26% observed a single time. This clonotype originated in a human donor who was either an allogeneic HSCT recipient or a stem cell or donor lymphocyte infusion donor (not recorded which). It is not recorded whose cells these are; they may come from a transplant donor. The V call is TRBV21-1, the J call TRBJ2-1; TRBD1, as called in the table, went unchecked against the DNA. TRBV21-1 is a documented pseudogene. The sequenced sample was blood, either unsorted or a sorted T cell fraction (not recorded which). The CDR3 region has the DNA TGTGCCACCCCTAGAGAGGGAACGCATGAGCAGTTCTTC. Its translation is CATPREGTHEQFF.